This T cell receptor beta chain was identified during a study of shared clonotypes between healthy human individuals. As concerns this clone: The antigen is undetermined.

General study findings and limits: Relative to memory subsets, naive subsets generally showed larger estimated richness.

TCRdb keeps only in-frame clones here, not all; method: immunoSEQ multiplex PCR. Seen here are over a million clones, about 98.5% observed once, and the top ten hold over 0.3%. This CDR3 is 19 amino acids long. Trimming took 5 bases from V and 5 from J; bases not matched to a gene: 22. In germline, CDR1 is SEHNR, CDR2 FQNEAQ (reference sequence). This chain connects TRBV7-9 to TRBJ2-5; 8 bases are a match to TRBD2. The specimen was naive CD4+ T cells sorted from blood. Subset reported: CD45RA+ positively selected. The sequence came from a man in his thirties or forties in good health. This CDR3 reads CASSLQQPLAAFGFETQYF. For the CDR3, the DNA is TGTGCCAGCAGCCTCCAACAACCACTAGCGGCATTCGGTTTTGAGACCCAGTACTTC.